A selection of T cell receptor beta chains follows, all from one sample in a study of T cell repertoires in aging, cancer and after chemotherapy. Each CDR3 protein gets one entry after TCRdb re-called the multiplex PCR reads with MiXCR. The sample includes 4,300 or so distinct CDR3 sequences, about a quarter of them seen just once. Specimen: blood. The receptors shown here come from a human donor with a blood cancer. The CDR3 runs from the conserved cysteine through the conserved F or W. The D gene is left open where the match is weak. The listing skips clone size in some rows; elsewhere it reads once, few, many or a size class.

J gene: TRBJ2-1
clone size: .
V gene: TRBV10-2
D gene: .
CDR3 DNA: TGCGCCAGCAGCCATTCCATTGAGCAGTTCTTC
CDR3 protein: CASSHSIEQFF

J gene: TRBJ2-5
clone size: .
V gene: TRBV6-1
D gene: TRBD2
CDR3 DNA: TGTGCCAGCAGTGCCCTACTAGCGGGAGGGGGGCAAGAGACCCAGTACTTC
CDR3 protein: CASSALLAGGGQETQYF

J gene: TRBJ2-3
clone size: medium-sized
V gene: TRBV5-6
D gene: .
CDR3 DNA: TGTGCCAGCAGCTTGTTGGAGGGCAACCCCATTGGCACAGATACGCAGTATTTT
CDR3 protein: CASSLLEGNPIGTDTQYF

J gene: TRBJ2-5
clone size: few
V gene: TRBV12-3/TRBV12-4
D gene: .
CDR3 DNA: TGTGCCAGCAGTTTAGCGCGCACCTCGTCACAAGAGACCCAGTACTTC
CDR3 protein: CASSLARTSSQETQYF

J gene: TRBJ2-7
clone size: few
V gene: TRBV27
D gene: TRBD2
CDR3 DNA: TGTGCCAGCAGTCCCTCTGTAGCGGGAACCTACGAGCAGTACTTC
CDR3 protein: CASSPSVAGTYEQYF

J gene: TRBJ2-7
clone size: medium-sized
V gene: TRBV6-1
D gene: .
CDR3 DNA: TGTGCCAGCAGTGAAAACAGGAGAATAAGGAAACTAGAACAGTACTTC
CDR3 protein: CASSENRRIRKLEQYF

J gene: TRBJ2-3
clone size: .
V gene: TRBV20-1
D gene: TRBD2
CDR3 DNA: TGCAGTGCTAGAGTGCTCGCGGGAGAAGTCTCAGATACGCAGTATTTT
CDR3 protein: CSARVLAGEVSDTQYF

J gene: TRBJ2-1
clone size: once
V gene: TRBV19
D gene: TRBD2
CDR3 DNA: TGTGCCAGTAGTCTCAGCGGGACCTACAATGAGCAGTTCTTC
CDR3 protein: CASSLSGTYNEQFF

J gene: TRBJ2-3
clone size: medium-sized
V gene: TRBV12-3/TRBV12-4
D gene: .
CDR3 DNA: TGTGCCAGCAATTCCGGGGGCACAGATACGCAGTATTTT
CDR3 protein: CASNSGGTDTQYF

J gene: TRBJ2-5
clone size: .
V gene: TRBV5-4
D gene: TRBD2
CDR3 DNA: TGTGCCAGCAGCTTGGGAAGAGCGGGAGGGCCCTCGGGGGAGACCCAGTACTTC
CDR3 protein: CASSLGRAGGPSGETQYF

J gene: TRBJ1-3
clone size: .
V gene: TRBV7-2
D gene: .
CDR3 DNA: TGTGCCAGCAGCTTAGTTACACTTGGAAACACCATATATTTT
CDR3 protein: CASSLVTLGNTIYF

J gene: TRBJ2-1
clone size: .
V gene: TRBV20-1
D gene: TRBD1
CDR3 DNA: TGCAGTGCCCCCTTGGGACAGGGGGCACGGGGTGAGCAGTTCTTC
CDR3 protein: CSAPLGQGARGEQFF

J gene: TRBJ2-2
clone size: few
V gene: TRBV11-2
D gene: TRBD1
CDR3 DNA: TGTGCCAGCAGCTCCCGGACAGGGCCCGGGGTTGAGCTGTTTTTT
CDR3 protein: CASSSRTGPGVELFF

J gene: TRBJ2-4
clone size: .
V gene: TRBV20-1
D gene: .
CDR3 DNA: TGCAGTGCTAGAGATCGGCTCGGCTGGGGCAAAAACATTCAGTACTTC
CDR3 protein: CSARDRLGWGKNIQYF

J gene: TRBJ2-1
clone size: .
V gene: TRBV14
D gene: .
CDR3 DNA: TGTGCCAGCAGCCAAACAGGGTTTAGGGATGAGCAGTTCTTC
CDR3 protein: CASSQTGFRDEQFF

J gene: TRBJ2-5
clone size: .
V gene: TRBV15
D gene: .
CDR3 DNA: TGTGCCACCAGCAGAGATTTGGGAAAGGGTCAAGAGACCCAGTACTTC
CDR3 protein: CATSRDLGKGQETQYF

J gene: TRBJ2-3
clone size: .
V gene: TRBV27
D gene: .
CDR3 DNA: TGTGCCAGCAGTTTATCGATCTCACCAGATACGCAGTATTTT
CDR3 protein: CASSLSISPDTQYF

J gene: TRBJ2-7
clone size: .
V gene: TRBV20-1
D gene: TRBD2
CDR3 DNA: TGCAGTGCACCAGGGACTAGCCCTTACGAGCAGTACTTC
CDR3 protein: CSAPGTSPYEQYF

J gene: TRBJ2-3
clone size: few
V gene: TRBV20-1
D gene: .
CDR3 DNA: TGCAGTGCTAGAGTTCCGAACACAGATACGCAGTATTTT
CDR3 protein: CSARVPNTDTQYF

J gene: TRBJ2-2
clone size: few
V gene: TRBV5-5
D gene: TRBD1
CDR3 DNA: TGTGCCAGCAGCAGGGGGACAGGGAAAGGGGAGCTGTTTTTT
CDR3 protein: CASSRGTGKGELFF

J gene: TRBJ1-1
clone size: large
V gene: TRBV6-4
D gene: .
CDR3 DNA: TGTGCCAGCAGACCAACTCCGGGGAACACTGAAGCTTTCTTT
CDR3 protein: CASRPTPGNTEAFF

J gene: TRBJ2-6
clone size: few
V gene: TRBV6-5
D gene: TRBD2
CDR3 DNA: TGTGCCAGCGGGGGGGGGGTACCGAGGGTCTCTGGGGCCAACGTCCTGACTTTC
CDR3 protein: CASGGGVPRVSGANVLTF

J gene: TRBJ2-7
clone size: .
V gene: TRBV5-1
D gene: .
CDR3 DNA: TGCGCCAGCAGCTTAAGGGCCCCAGGGGACGAGCAGTACTTC
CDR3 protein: CASSLRAPGDEQYF

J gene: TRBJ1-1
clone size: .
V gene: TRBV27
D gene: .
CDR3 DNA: TGTGCCAGCAGTTCAATAAACAGGGACACTGAAGCTTTCTTT
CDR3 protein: CASSSINRDTEAFF

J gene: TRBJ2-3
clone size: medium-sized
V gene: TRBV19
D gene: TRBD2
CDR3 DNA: TGTGCCAGTAGTGTGGGCGGGAGGAGCACAGATACGCAGTATTTT
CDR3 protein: CASSVGGRSTDTQYF

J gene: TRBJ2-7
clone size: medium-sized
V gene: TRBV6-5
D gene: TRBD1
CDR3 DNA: TGTGCCAGCAGTTACGTCCAGGGGGCAAACTACGAGCAGTACTTC
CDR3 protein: CASSYVQGANYEQYF

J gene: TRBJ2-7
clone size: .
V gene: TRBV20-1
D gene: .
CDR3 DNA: TGCAGTGCTAGAGACCGTGGGGGTCCCTACGAGCAGTACTTC
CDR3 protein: CSARDRGGPYEQYF

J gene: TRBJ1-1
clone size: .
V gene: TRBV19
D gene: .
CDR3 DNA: TGTGCCAGTAGTTTCACAGAACTGAACACTGAAGCTTTCTTT
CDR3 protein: CASSFTELNTEAFF

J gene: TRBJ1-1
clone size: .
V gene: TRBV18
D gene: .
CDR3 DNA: TGTGCCAGCTTACTTAACGGGGGGCTCGAGAACACTGAAGCTTTCTTT
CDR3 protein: CASLLNGGLENTEAFF

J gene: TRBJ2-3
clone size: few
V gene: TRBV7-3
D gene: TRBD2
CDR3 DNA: TGTGCCAGCAGCTCGGGGACTAGCACAAGCACAGATACGCAGTATTTT
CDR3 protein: CASSSGTSTSTDTQYF

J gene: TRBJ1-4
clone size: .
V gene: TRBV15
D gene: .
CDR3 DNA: TGTGCCACCAGCAGAGATCTCAGGATGTGTGAAAAACTGTTTTTT
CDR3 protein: CATSRDLRMCEKLFF

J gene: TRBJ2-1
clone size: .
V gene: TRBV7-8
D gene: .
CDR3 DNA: TGTGCCAGCCGACTAGATCGGTACAATGAGCAGTTCTTC
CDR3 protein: CASRLDRYNEQFF

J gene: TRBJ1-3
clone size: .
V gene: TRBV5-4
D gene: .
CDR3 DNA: TGTGCCAGCAGCTTGGATGCCGGGTCCTCTGGAAACACCATATATTTT
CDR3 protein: CASSLDAGSSGNTIYF

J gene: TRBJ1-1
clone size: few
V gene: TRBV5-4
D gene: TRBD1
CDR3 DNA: TGTGCCAGCAGCTCCGCGGACAGGGCGAGCACTGAAGCTTTCTTT
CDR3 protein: CASSSADRASTEAFF

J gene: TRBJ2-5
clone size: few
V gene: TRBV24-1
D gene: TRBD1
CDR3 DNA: TGTGCCACCAGTGATTTGGGACAGGGGGCTCGGCAAGAGACCCAGTACTTC
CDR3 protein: CATSDLGQGARQETQYF

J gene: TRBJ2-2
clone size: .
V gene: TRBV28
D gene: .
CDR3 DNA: TGTGCCAGCAGCCTCCGAGAGACCGGGGAGCTGTTTTTT
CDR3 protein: CASSLRETGELFF

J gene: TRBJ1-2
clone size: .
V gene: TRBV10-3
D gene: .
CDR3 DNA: TGTGCCATCACCGACAAGGAGAGTGGCTACACCTTC
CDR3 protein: CAITDKESGYTF

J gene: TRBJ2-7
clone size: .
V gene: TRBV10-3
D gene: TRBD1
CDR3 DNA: TGTGCCATCAGCCAACCGGGACAGGGTGGTTACGAGCAGTACTTC
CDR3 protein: CAISQPGQGGYEQYF